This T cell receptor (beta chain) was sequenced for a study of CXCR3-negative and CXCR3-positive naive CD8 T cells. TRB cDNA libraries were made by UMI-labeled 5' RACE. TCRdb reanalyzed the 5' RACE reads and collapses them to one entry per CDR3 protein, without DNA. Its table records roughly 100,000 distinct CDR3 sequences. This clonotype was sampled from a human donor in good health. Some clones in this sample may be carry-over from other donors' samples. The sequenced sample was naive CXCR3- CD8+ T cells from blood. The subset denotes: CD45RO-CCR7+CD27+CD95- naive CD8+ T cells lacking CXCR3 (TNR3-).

CDR3 sequence: CASSKEKGRKGTGELFF. J is TRBJ2-2 and V is TRBV21-1; TCRdb picks TRBD2, but there is no DNA to check that call. TRBV21-1 is designated a pseudogene. The CDR3 runs to 17 residues.